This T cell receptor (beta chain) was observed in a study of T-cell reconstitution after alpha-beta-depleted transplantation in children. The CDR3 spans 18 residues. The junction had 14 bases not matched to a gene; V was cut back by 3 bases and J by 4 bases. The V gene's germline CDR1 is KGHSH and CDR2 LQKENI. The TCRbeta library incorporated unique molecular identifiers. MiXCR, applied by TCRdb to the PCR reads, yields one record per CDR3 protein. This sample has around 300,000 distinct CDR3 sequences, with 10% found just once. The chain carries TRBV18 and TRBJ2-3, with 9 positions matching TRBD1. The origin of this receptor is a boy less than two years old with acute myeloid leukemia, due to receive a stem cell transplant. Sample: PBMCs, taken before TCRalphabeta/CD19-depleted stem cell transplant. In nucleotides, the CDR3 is TGTGCCAGCTCACCCCTCGCCGGACAGGGGTCGGGTGCAGATACGCAGTATTTT. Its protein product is CASSPLAGQGSGADTQYF.